One and the same sample provided the 28 T cell receptor beta chains below, sequenced in a study of Ad26.COV2.S vaccination and SARS-CoV-2 variants. As to treatment: roughly 20 received Ad26.COV2.S at low or high dose, single or two shots; a few received placebo; per-sample allocation not given. Specimens were obtained on day 63 following the first vaccine or placebo injection. Using immunoSEQ multiplex PCR, the repertoire was profiled, and TCRdb retains in-frame clones only, with some absent. Seen here are a few hundred thousand clones, approximately 83% observed once, and the top ten hold about 7.4%. The input for sequencing was peripheral blood, taken in a trial of Ad26.COV2.S vaccine versus placebo. The source is a person between 18 and 59 years old who received the Ad26.COV2.S COVID-19 vaccine or a placebo.

This chain joins TRBV5-4 and TRBJ1-2; possible D gene TRBD1, 5 bases. The CDR3 sequence is 15 residues long. Trimming took 0 bases from V and 3 from J, leaving 12 bases between them. Germline V lookup: CDR1 SGHNT, CDR2 YYREEE (reference sequence). The CDR3 loop reads CASSLDSGTHYGYTF. CDR3 bases: TGTGCCAGCAGCTTGGATTCGGGGACCCACTATGGCTACACCTTC. The variable domain in full, with the rest retrieved from reference TRBV5-4 and TRBJ1-2, is ETGVTQSPTHLIKTRGQQVTLRCSSQSGHNTVSWYQQALGQGPQFIFQYYREEENGRGNFPPRFSGLQFPNYSSELNVNALELDDSALYLCASSLDSGTHYGYTFGSGTRLTVV.

This chain links TRBV12-3 or TRBV12-4 with TRBJ1-6; no firm D call. V was pared by 3 bases and J by 8 bases, with 8 bases between. This CDR3 is built from 13 residues. For the CDR3, the DNA is TGTGCCAGCAGTTTCCACCAGGATTCACCCCTCCACTTT. Translating it yields CASSFHQDSPLHF.

The J gene is TRBJ1-2, the V gene TRBV2; unclear D gene. This CDR3 has 13 amino acids. Per the germline V gene, CDR1 is SNHLY and CDR2 is FYNNEI. Trimming removed 9 bases at V and 0 bases at J, with 11 bases between. CDR3 DNA sequence: TGTGCCAGTTCGACGGACCCTAACTATGGCTACACCTTC. This translates into CASSTDPNYGYTF.

The gene calls are TRBV14 and TRBJ1-2; D not certain. The CDR3 contains 13 residues. V was clipped by 4 bases and J by 6 bases, with 12 bases between them. Germline loops: CDR1 SGHDN, CDR2 FVKESK. In DNA form, the CDR3 reads TGTGCCAGCAGCCTGACCGAGATCCATGGCTACACCTTC. Protein: CASSLTEIHGYTF. The variable domain in full, completed from reference TRBV14 and TRBJ1-2, reads EAGVTQFPSHSVIEKGQTVTLRCDPISGHDNLYWYRRVMGKEIKFLLHFVKESKQDESGMPNNRFLAERTGGTYSTLKVQPAELEDSGVYFCASSLTEIHGYTFGSGTRLTVV.

The rearrangement links TRBV3-1 (or the pseudogene TRBV3-2) to TRBJ1-1; 10 nucleotides align to TRBD1. The germline gives CDR1 LGHDT, CDR2 YNNKEL (reference sequence). With V trimmed by 4 bases and J by 5 bases, 7 bases remained unmatched. This CDR3 has 15 amino acids. The CDR3 bases are TGTGCCAGCAGCCCCCGGGACAGGGGATCAACTGAAGCTTTCTTT. Amino acid sequence: CASSPRDRGSTEAFF.

This clone has a handful of counts. This chain joins TRBV4-2 and TRBJ1-5; D uncertain. V lost 3 bases and J lost 1, with 7 bases in between. Per the germline V gene, CDR1 is LGHNA and CDR2 is YNFKEQ. CDR3 length equals 14 residues. CDR3 in DNA: TGTGCCAGCAGCCATGCTGGAAGCAATCAGCCCCAGCATTTT. This translates into CASSHAGSNQPQHF.

There are a few counts of this clone. This chain connects TRBV13 to TRBJ2-3; possibly TRBD1 or TRBD2 for D (6 bases each). Germline V gene sequence: CDR1 PRHDT, CDR2 FYEKMQ (reference sequence). This CDR3 is built from 15 residues. V lost 0 bases and J lost 4, with 11 bases in between. CDR3 in amino acids: CASSLGAGEADTQYF. The CDR3 DNA is TGTGCCAGCAGCTTAGGGGCAGGGGAGGCAGATACGCAGTATTTT.

The chain is built from TRBV3-1 (or the pseudogene TRBV3-2) and TRBJ2-7, with TRBD1 as a possible D gene (6 bases). V was trimmed by 3 bases and J by 7 bases, leaving 10 bases between them. The CDR3 is 12 amino acids. Per germline, CDR1 LGHDT and CDR2 YNNKEL (reference sequence). CDR3 in amino acids: CASSQNREEQYF. Written as DNA, the CDR3 is TGTGCCAGCAGCCAGAACAGGGAAGAGCAGTACTTC.

The chain combines TRBV2 with TRBJ2-7; D perhaps matches TRBD2 (5 bases). This CDR3 spans 16 amino acids. Germline V CDR1 and CDR2: SNHLY, FYNNEI. V lost 3 bases and J 0 bases, leaving 15 bases between the germline ends. The CDR3, as DNA: TGTGCCAGCAGTGAGGGTAGTGAGGGTAGCTCCTACGAGCAGTACTTC. Residues: CASSEGSEGSSYEQYF.

This clone was observed a handful of times. The chain employs TRBV27 and TRBJ1-2, with unresolved D. The germline V gene encodes CDR1 MNHEY and CDR2 SMNVEV (reference sequence). The CDR3 contains 14 residues. Trimming cost V 4 bases and J 3 bases, with 12 bases left between them. The CDR3 bases are TGTGCCAGCAGTTGGAGTTGGCAAGACTATGGCTACACCTTC. As protein: CASSWSWQDYGYTF.

V and J are TRBV7-9 and TRBJ1-1, with D perhaps matching TRBD1 (6 bases). Germline V gene data show CDR1 as SEHNR and CDR2 as FQNEAQ (reference sequence). V shed 3 bases and J shed 4 bases, with 12 bases lying between them. This CDR3 region has 14 residues. DNA of the CDR3: TGTGCCAGCAGCTTTAGGGGGGCCGGCACTGAAGCTTTCTTT. It specifies CASSFRGAGTEAFF.

This rearrangement joins TRBV4-3 to TRBJ1-2; tentative D call: TRBD1 (5 bases). The CDR3 length is 16 residues. Germline CDR1 reads LGHNA; CDR2 reads YSLEER. The V gene lost 0 bases and the J gene lost 8 bases, with 19 bases spanning the gap. The CDR3 protein is CASSQDLWSRVDGYTF. In DNA, the CDR3 is TGCGCCAGCAGCCAAGATTTGTGGAGCAGGGTTGACGGCTACACCTTC.

V and J are TRBV7-2 and TRBJ2-3; D may be TRBD1 (6 bases). Germline CDR1 SGHTA, CDR2 FQGNSA. The CDR3 is 16 residues long. V lost 5 bases to trimming and J lost 4 bases, with 19 bases between them. The CDR3 DNA follows: TGTGCCAGCAGCCCCCGTCTGGGGGCTCGGCCAGATACGCAGTATTTT. Encoded protein: CASSPRLGARPDTQYF.

The gene calls are TRBV27 and TRBJ2-1; TRBD1 matches 9 bases. CDR3 length equals 16 residues. The V gene's germline CDR1 is MNHEY and CDR2 SMNVEV (reference sequence). The trim removed 5 bases at V and 6 bases at J, leaving 11 bases unmatched. The DNA for the CDR3 is TGTGCCAGCAGTACCCTCTACAGGGGGCCGCGCAATGAGCAGTTCTTC. Its translation is CASSTLYRGPRNEQFF.

The J gene is TRBJ2-7, the V gene TRBV6-5; possibly TRBD1 or TRBD2 for D (6 bases each). Deletions cut 7 bases from V and 2 bases from J, with 18 bases between. The CDR3 runs 15 residues. Germline V gives CDR1 MNHEY, CDR2 SVGAGI. The CDR3 spells CASTGGKGDTYEQYF. In DNA form, the CDR3 reads TGTGCCAGCACCGGGGGAAAGGGGGACACCTACGAGCAGTACTTC.

This clone has only one observation. V is TRBV11-2 and J is TRBJ1-4; possibly TRBD1 for D (6 bases). CDR3 size: 16 residues. CDR1 is SGHAT and CDR2 is FQNNGV in the germline V gene. Trimming stripped 0 bases from V and 8 bases from J, with 16 bases between. CDR3 coding DNA: TGTGCCAGCAGCTTAGATCCGACCGGGGGCGGGGAAAAACTGTTTTTT. This encodes CASSLDPTGGGEKLFF.

This clone appeared a single time. The V call is TRBV11-2, the J call TRBJ1-5; possibly TRBD1 for D (5 bases). This CDR3 contains 14 residues. The V end lost 5 bases, the J end lost 4 bases, and 12 bases lay between the germline ends. The germline V gene has CDR1 SGHAT and CDR2 FQNNGV. Here the CDR3 DNA reads TGTGCCAGCAGCCCTTCGACAGAGAATCAGCCCCAGCATTTT. This translates into CASSPSTENQPQHF.

V usage is TRBV7-9 and J usage is TRBJ2-3, with 8 bases that match TRBD2. The CDR3 is 15 residues long. With 1 base clipped from V and 7 bases from J, the junction kept 7 bases outside the gene matches. Germline assignment: CDR1 SEHNR and CDR2 FQNEAQ (reference sequence). The DNA for the CDR3 is TGTGCCAGCAGCTTAGGGGTAGCGGGATTGAATACGCAGTATTTT. Its protein is CASSLGVAGLNTQYF.

The rearrangement links TRBV29-1 to TRBJ1-2; no clear D. The CDR3 totals 10 residues. The germline gives CDR1 SQVTM, CDR2 ANQGSEA. Deletions cut 4 bases from V and 5 bases from J, with 5 bases between. The CDR3 reads CSVVEYGYTF. The DNA of the CDR3 is TGCAGCGTTGTTGAGTATGGCTACACCTTC.

The gene calls are TRBV6-5 and TRBJ1-5, with D unresolved. Trimming removed 6 bases at V and 6 bases at J, with 15 bases between. The CDR3 is made up of 14 amino acids. Looked up from germline, CDR1 is MNHEY and CDR2 is SVGAGI. The CDR3 sequence is CASRNAGTSQPQHF. CDR3 in DNA: TGTGCCAGCAGGAATGCAGGAACAAGTCAGCCCCAGCATTTT.

This chain links TRBV5-1 with TRBJ2-3, with 9 bases fitting TRBD2. The trim removed 4 bases at V and 0 bases at J, leaving 9 bases unmatched. The CDR3 length is 17 residues. In germline, CDR1 is SGHRS, CDR2 YFSETQ. CDR3: CASSRVGLAGSTDTQYF. CDR3 nucleotide sequence: TGCGCCAGCAGCCGTGTTGGGCTAGCGGGAAGCACAGATACGCAGTATTTT.

J is TRBJ2-7 and V is TRBV7-2; D may match TRBD1 or TRBD2 (6 bases each). CDR1 SGHTA and CDR2 FQGNSA come from the germline V gene. Trimming removed 7 bases at V and 3 bases at J, with 10 bases between. The CDR3 has 12 residues. The CDR3 region is CASKRGVYEQYF. Written as DNA, the CDR3 is TGTGCCAGCAAGAGGGGGGTCTACGAGCAGTACTTC. Full variable domain (rest looked up from reference TRBV7-2 and TRBJ2-7): GAGVSQSPSNKVTEKGKDVELRCDPISGHTALYWYRQSLGQGLEFLIYFQGNSAPDKSGLPSDRFSAERTGGSVSTLTIQRTQQEDSAVYLCASKRGVYEQYFGPGTRLTVT.

This clone was detected a few times. The V and J genes are TRBV4-1 and TRBJ2-3; TRBD2 matches at 7 bases. CDR3 length: 15 residues. CDR1 and CDR2 from the germline V gene are MGHRA and YSYEKL. The ends lost 3 bases at V and 2 bases at J; junction bases unmatched: 5. This chain's CDR3 is CASSHVLANTDTQYF. DNA for the CDR3: TGCGCCAGCAGCCATGTACTAGCGAACACAGATACGCAGTATTTT.

The chain couples TRBV9 to TRBJ1-1; 10 nucleotides line up with TRBD1. V dropped 3 bases and J dropped 1; count of bases not matched to a gene: 12. The V gene's germline CDR1 is SGDLS and CDR2 YYNGEE. CDR3 length: 18 amino acids. The CDR3 nucleotides are TGTGCCAGCAGCGGCCGACAGGGGGCGTCAAGGACGAACACTGAAGCTTTCTTT. Encoded protein: CASSGRQGASRTNTEAFF.

V usage is TRBV11-3 and J usage is TRBJ1-3; no firm D call. The CDR3 sequence is 16 residues long. Germline assignment: CDR1 SGHNT and CDR2 YENEEA. Trimming removed 5 bases at V and 0 bases at J, with 14 bases between. DNA of the CDR3: TGTGCCAGCAGCCCCCGCCGAGTGAACTCTGGAAACACCATATATTTT. Translation gives CASSPRRVNSGNTIYF.

The V call is TRBV5-4, the J call TRBJ1-1; 7 nucleotides align to TRBD1. The CDR3 is made up of 15 amino acids. Germline-derived CDR1 and CDR2 are SGHNT and YYREEE (reference sequence). Trimming at V came to 6 bases and at J to 4 bases, leaving 12 bases not matched to a gene. In nucleotides, the CDR3 is TGTGCCAGCAACACACGGACAGGTGGAGGCACTGAAGCTTTCTTT. Residues: CASNTRTGGGTEAFF.

The chain joins TRBV5-1 to TRBJ2-7, with TRBD1 matching 9 bases. The CDR3 is made up of 16 amino acids. From germline, CDR1 is SGHRS and CDR2 YFSETQ. V lost 3 bases, J lost 0 bases, and 7 bases stayed unmatched. CDR3 loop: CASSSQGASSSYEQYF. The CDR3, as DNA: TGCGCCAGCAGCTCACAGGGGGCGAGCAGCTCCTACGAGCAGTACTTC.

Only a few counts were recorded for this clone. The gene calls are TRBV7-9 and TRBJ1-5; 10 nucleotides match TRBD1. CDR1 and CDR2 (germline): SEHNR, FQNEAQ (reference sequence). With V trimmed by 4 bases and J by 7 bases, 7 bases remained unmatched. The CDR3 length is 15 residues. The CDR3 region is CASSWGTGERQPQHF. The CDR3 region has the DNA TGTGCCAGCAGCTGGGGGACAGGGGAGAGGCAGCCCCAGCATTTT.